These T cell receptor beta chains were read from a single sample in a study of Graves' ophthalmopathy and Graves' hyperthyroidism. TCRdb re-called the multiplex PCR reads with MiXCR, one entry per CDR3 protein. Here the sample spans fewer than 250,000 distinct CDR3 sequences, around 30% being singletons. Input material: peripheral blood. These receptors all come from a man aged 45 to 65 with Graves' ophthalmopathy. Both conserved end residues are part of each CDR3. D genes are given only for firm matches. Expanded clones get a size class; other rows say once, few or many, or leave the size out.

CDR3 protein: CASSETPNRATEAFF; CDR3 DNA: TGCGCCAGCAGCGAAACACCAAACAGGGCCACTGAAGCTTTCTTT; V gene: TRBV4-3; D gene: .; J gene: TRBJ1-1; clone size: many
CDR3 protein: CASSLSWYYEQYF; CDR3 DNA: TGTGCCAGCAGTTTATCGTGGTACTACGAGCAGTACTTC; V gene: TRBV28; D gene: .; J gene: TRBJ2-7; clone size: many
CDR3 protein: CAWSGEGVPTEQYF; CDR3 DNA: TGTGCCTGGAGTGGGGAGGGAGTGCCCACCGAGCAGTACTTC; V gene: TRBV30; D gene: TRBD2; J gene: TRBJ2-7; clone size: many
CDR3 protein: CASSLGLAGTQYF; CDR3 DNA: TGTGCCAGCAGTTTAGGACTAGCTGGGACCCAGTACTTC; V gene: TRBV12-3/TRBV12-4; D gene: TRBD2; J gene: TRBJ2-5; clone size: many
CDR3 protein: CASSYSPGTRSYEQYF; CDR3 DNA: TGTGCCAGCAGTTACTCGCCGGGGACCCGCTCCTACGAGCAGTACTTC; V gene: TRBV6-5; D gene: .; J gene: TRBJ2-7; clone size: many
CDR3 protein: CSVGHGTSGSEQYF; CDR3 DNA: TGCAGCGTTGGACACGGGACTAGCGGGAGTGAGCAGTACTTC; V gene: TRBV29-1; D gene: TRBD2; J gene: TRBJ2-7; clone size: few
CDR3 protein: CASSELPHF; CDR3 DNA: TGCGCCAGCAGTGAGCTACCCCACTTC; V gene: TRBV6-1; D gene: .; J gene: TRBJ2-4; clone size: few
CDR3 protein: CASSYSMYAGDSYEQYF; CDR3 DNA: TGTGCCAGCAGTTACTCGATGTACGCAGGGGATTCCTACGAGCAGTACTTC; V gene: TRBV6-2/TRBV6-3; D gene: .; J gene: TRBJ2-7; clone size: .
CDR3 protein: CAVSGQGGYGYTF; CDR3 DNA: TGTGCCGTATCAGGACAGGGAGGCTATGGCTACACCTTC; V gene: TRBV28; D gene: TRBD1; J gene: TRBJ1-2; clone size: few
CDR3 protein: CASSERGGSPGEQYF; CDR3 DNA: TGTGCCAGCAGTGAACGCGGGGGAAGTCCGGGGGAGCAGTACTTC; V gene: TRBV2; D gene: TRBD2; J gene: TRBJ2-7; clone size: many
CDR3 protein: CASSYSTGLDTEAFF; CDR3 DNA: TGTGCCAGCAGTTACTCGACAGGGTTGGACACTGAAGCTTTCTTT; V gene: TRBV6-5; D gene: TRBD1; J gene: TRBJ1-1; clone size: .
CDR3 protein: CASSPRGQGVPNEQYF; CDR3 DNA: TGTGCCAGCAGCCCCCGGGGACAGGGGGTACCCAACGAGCAGTACTTC; V gene: TRBV7-8; D gene: TRBD1; J gene: TRBJ2-7; clone size: .
CDR3 protein: CASSPGPGQLSYGQYF; CDR3 DNA: TGCGCCAGCAGCCCCGGACCGGGACAGCTCTCCTACGGGCAGTACTTC; V gene: TRBV4-1; D gene: TRBD1; J gene: TRBJ2-7; clone size: many
CDR3 protein: CASSPSNRGVLSPLHF; CDR3 DNA: TGTGCCAGCAGTCCTTCAAACAGGGGGGTATTGTCACCCCTCCACTTT; V gene: TRBV28; D gene: TRBD1; J gene: TRBJ1-6; clone size: many
CDR3 protein: CASSPQGTDTQYF; CDR3 DNA: TGTGCCAGCTCACCACAGGGCACAGATACGCAGTATTTT; V gene: TRBV18; D gene: .; J gene: TRBJ2-3; clone size: many
CDR3 protein: CASTDPFGGGAKNIQYF; CDR3 DNA: TGTGCCAGCACCGACCCGTTCGGAGGGGGGGCCAAAAACATTCAGTACTTC; V gene: TRBV6-2/TRBV6-3; D gene: .; J gene: TRBJ2-4; clone size: many
CDR3 protein: CASSSLRGAETQYF; CDR3 DNA: TGTGCCAGCAGCTCCCTCCGAGGTGCGGAGACCCAGTACTTC; V gene: TRBV5-5; D gene: .; J gene: TRBJ2-5; clone size: many
CDR3 protein: CASSPSGNQPQHF; CDR3 DNA: TGTGCCAGCAGCCCCTCGGGGAATCAGCCCCAGCATTTT; V gene: TRBV28; D gene: .; J gene: TRBJ1-5; clone size: few
CDR3 protein: CASRRVGEQYF; CDR3 DNA: TGTGCCAGCAGGCGAGTGGGGGAGCAGTACTTC; V gene: TRBV6-2/TRBV6-3; D gene: .; J gene: TRBJ2-7; clone size: many
CDR3 protein: CASSFRGTHYGYTF; CDR3 DNA: TGTGCCAGCAGTTTTCGCGGGACTCACTATGGCTACACCTTC; V gene: TRBV28; D gene: .; J gene: TRBJ1-2; clone size: .
CDR3 protein: CASSHGRQETQYF; CDR3 DNA: TGTGCCAGCAGCCATGGCAGACAAGAGACCCAGTACTTC; V gene: TRBV7-3; D gene: .; J gene: TRBJ2-5; clone size: .
CDR3 protein: CASSVSTGDSNQPQHF; CDR3 DNA: TGTGCCAGTAGTGTATCCACAGGGGATAGCAATCAGCCCCAGCATTTT; V gene: TRBV19; D gene: TRBD1; J gene: TRBJ1-5; clone size: many
CDR3 protein: CASSQPSSRQRLNTEAFF; CDR3 DNA: TGTGCCAGCAGTCAACCCTCCTCGCGACAGAGATTGAACACTGAAGCTTTCTTT; V gene: TRBV12-3/TRBV12-4; D gene: .; J gene: TRBJ1-1; clone size: .